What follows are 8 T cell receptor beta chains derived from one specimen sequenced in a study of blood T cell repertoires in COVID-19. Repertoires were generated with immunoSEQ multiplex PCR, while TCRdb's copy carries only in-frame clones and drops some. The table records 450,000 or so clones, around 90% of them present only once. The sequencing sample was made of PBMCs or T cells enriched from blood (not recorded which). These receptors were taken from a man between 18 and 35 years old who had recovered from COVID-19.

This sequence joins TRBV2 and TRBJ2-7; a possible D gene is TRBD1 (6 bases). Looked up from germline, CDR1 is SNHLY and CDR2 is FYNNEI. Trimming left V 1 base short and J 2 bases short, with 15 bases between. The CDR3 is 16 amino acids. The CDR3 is CASSEGTAPRAYEQYF. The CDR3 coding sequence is TGTGCCAGCAGTGAAGGGACAGCCCCTCGGGCCTACGAGCAGTACTTC.

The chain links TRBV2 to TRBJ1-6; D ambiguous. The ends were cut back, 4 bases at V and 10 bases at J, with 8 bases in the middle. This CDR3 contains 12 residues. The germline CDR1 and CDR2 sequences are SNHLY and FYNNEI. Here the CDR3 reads CASSAGSSPLHF. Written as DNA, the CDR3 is TGTGCCAGCAGTGCGGGGTCCTCACCCCTCCACTTT.

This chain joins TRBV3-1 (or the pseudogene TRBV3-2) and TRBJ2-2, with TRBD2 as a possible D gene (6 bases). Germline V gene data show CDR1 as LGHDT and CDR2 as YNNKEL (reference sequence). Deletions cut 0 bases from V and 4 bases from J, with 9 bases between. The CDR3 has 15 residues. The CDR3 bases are TGTGCCAGCAGCCAAGACGGGCGGGGCACCGGGGAGCTGTTTTTT. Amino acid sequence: CASSQDGRGTGELFF.

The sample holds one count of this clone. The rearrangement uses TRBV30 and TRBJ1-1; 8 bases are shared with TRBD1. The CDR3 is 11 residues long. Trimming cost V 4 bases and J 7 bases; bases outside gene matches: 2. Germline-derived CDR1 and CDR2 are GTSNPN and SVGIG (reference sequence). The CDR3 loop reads CAWTGGGEAFF. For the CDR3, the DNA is TGTGCCTGGACAGGGGGCGGTGAAGCTTTCTTT.

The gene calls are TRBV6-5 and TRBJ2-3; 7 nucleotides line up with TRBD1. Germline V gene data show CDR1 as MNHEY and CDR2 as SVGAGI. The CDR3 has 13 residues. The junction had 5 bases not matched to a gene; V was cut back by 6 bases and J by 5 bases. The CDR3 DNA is TGTGCCAGCAGAGCACAGGGGCAAGATACGCAGTATTTT. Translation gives CASRAQGQDTQYF.

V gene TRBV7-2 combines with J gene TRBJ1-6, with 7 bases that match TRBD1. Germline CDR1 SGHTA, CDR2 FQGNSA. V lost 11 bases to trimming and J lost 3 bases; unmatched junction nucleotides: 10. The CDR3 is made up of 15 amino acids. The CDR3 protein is CASATGDSYNSPLHF. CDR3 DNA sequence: TGTGCCTCTGCCACCGGGGACAGCTATAATTCACCCCTCCACTTT.

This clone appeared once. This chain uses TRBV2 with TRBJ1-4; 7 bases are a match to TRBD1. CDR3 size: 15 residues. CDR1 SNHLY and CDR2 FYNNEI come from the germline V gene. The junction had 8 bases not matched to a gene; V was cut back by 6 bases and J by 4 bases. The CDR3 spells CASRPTGQHNEKLFF. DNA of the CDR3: TGTGCCAGCAGGCCGACAGGGCAGCATAATGAAAAACTGTTTTTT.

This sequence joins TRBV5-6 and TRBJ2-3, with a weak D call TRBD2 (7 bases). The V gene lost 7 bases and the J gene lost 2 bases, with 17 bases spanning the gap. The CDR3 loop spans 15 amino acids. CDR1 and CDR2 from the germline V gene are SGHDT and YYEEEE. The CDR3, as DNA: TGTGCCAGCTTCCTCTGGGGGGGCGCCACAGATACGCAGTATTTT. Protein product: CASFLWGGATDTQYF. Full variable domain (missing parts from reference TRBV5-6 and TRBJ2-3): DAGVTQSPTHLIKTRGQQVTLRCSPKSGHDTVSWYQQALGQGPQFIFQYYEEEERQRGNFPDRFSGHQFPNYSSELNVNALLLGDSALYLCASFLWGGATDTQYFGPGTRLTVL.